Presented here are 10 T cell receptor beta chains from one specimen sequenced in a study of control samples from healthy donors and cancer patients. Clones were sequenced by immunoSEQ multiplex PCR, and TCRdb holds only the in-frame ones, with some missing. The table includes about 170,000 clones, 80% to 90% detected once. Sequenced input: blood. These receptors came from a woman in her thirties in good health.

This chain connects TRBV28 to TRBJ1-3, with TRBD1 matching 7 bases. J gave up 0 bases and V 6 bases, and 11 bases lay outside the gene matches. There are 17 residues in the CDR3. Germline V lookup: CDR1 MDHEN, CDR2 SYDVKM. CDR3 loop: CASSPDRFRDSGNTIYF. The DNA for the CDR3 is TGTGCCAGCAGCCCGGACAGGTTCCGTGACTCTGGAAACACCATATATTTT.

This clone is judged large (0.1 to 1%). The chain joins TRBV7-6 to TRBJ2-1; possibly TRBD1 for D (5 bases). The ends were cut back, 5 bases at V and 5 bases at J, with 13 bases in the middle. Germline CDR1 and CDR2: SGHVS and FNYEAQ. CDR3 length: 14 amino acids. The CDR3 DNA reads TGTGCCAGCAGCCCGAATATAGGGGACAATGAGCAGTTCTTC. Amino acid sequence: CASSPNIGDNEQFF.

Only one count was recorded for this clone. The gene calls are TRBV15 and TRBJ2-5, with D hard to call. The V gene's germline CDR1 is LNHNV and CDR2 YYDKDF (reference sequence). CDR3 length equals 12 residues. The V and J ends lost 4 bases and 1 base respectively, with 4 bases between them. CDR3 nucleotide sequence: TGTGCCACCAGCATGGGCCAAGAGACCCAGTACTTC. It codes for CATSMGQETQYF.

The chain couples TRBV4-1 to TRBJ2-2; TRBD1 is a possible D gene (5 bases). Between the trimmed V and J ends, which lost 4 bases and 0 bases, there was a span of 21 bases. This CDR3 has 19 residues. The germline V gene has CDR1 MGHRA and CDR2 YSYEKL. In DNA form, the CDR3 reads TGCGCCAGCAGCCCCCCCCAGGACAACCCCAAAACGAACACCGGGGAGCTGTTTTTT. Amino acids: CASSPPQDNPKTNTGELFF.

V and J are TRBV20-1 and TRBJ2-2, with D uncertain. Germline values: CDR1 DFQATT, CDR2 SNEGSKA (reference sequence). The CDR3 has 11 residues. Between the trimmed V and J ends, which lost 0 bases and 6 bases, there was a span of 2 bases. The CDR3 region is CSAREAGELFF. The CDR3, as DNA: TGCAGTGCTAGAGAGGCCGGGGAGCTGTTTTTT.

J is TRBJ2-3 and V is TRBV24-1, with D hard to call. CDR1 is KGHDR and CDR2 is SFDVKD in the germline V gene. The CDR3 consists of 15 residues. The V and J ends lost 0 bases and 2 bases respectively, with 8 bases between them. The CDR3 DNA reads as TGTGCCACCAGTGATTTGAACAGAAACACAGATACGCAGTATTTT. Amino acid sequence: CATSDLNRNTDTQYF.

The V gene is TRBV27, the J gene TRBJ1-1; the D is unclear. Germline CDR1 MNHEY, CDR2 SMNVEV (reference sequence). CDR3 size: 10 residues. The CDR3 protein is CEVRDTEAFF. CDR3 nucleotides: TGTGAGGTTAGGGACACTGAAGCTTTCTTT.

This chain joins TRBV24-1 and TRBJ1-2; tentative D call: TRBD1 (6 bases). This CDR3 comprises 15 residues. V dropped 2 bases and J dropped 6 bases, with 15 bases sitting between them. Germline loops: CDR1 KGHDR, CDR2 SFDVKD. The CDR3 DNA reads as TGTGCCACCAGTGATTCCCTCGACAGGCTCAATGGCTACACCTTC. Its translation is CATSDSLDRLNGYTF.

The chain joins TRBV29-1 to TRBJ2-7, with D tentatively TRBD2 (6 bases). The CDR3 runs to 12 residues. Germline V lookup: CDR1 SQVTM, CDR2 ANQGSEA. V was trimmed by 7 bases and J by 4 bases, leaving 14 bases between them. CDR3 DNA sequence: TGCAGCGCCGGCGGCGGGAAATACGAGCAGTACTTC. It is translated as CSAGGGKYEQYF.

This rearrangement joins TRBV6-1 to TRBJ1-2, with D maybe TRBD1 (5 bases). Trimming left V 1 base short and J 6 bases short, with 9 bases between. CDR1 and CDR2 (germline): MNHNS, SASEGT. The CDR3 has 13 residues. The CDR3 loop reads CASSEGGPDGYTF. CDR3 nucleotide sequence: TGTGCCAGCAGTGAAGGGGGACCGGATGGCTACACCTTC.